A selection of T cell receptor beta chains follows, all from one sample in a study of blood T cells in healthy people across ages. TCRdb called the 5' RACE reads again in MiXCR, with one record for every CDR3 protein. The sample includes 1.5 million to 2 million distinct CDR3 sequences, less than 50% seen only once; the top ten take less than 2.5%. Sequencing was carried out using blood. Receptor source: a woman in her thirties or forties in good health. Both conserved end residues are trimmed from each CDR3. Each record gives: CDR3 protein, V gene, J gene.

ASSPSAGAPYEQY	TRBV5-1	TRBJ2-7
SSRDPTNEKLF	TRBV29-1	TRBJ1-4
ASSVAPSYEQY	TRBV9	TRBJ2-7
ASSTSGTSNSPLH	TRBV7-9	TRBJ1-6
ASSPPGASSNEKLF	TRBV18	TRBJ1-4
ASSQEAANYGYT	TRBV4-1	TRBJ1-2
ASSTNRGNEQF	TRBV7-7	TRBJ2-1
ATRDRNGNQPQH	TRBV27	TRBJ1-5
ASGSGLNYEQY	TRBV10-3	TRBJ2-7
AISEAGGPGGFADTQY	TRBV10-3	TRBJ2-3
SARPLAGGADTQY	TRBV20-1	TRBJ2-3
SARPRPPRPQH	TRBV20-1	TRBJ1-5
ASSQVVAGEYLPLH	TRBV4-3	TRBJ1-6
ASSADRGETQY	TRBV7-2	TRBJ2-5
ASSLDHNRENEQF	TRBV5-8	TRBJ2-1
ASSLRTGSLQYGYT	TRBV28	TRBJ1-2
ASSLVPPRRALGRGYT	TRBV12-3/TRBV12-4	TRBJ1-2
ASSQDVLAGDTQY	TRBV4-3	TRBJ2-3
TSSYSTGDLPTYGYT	TRBV6-5	TRBJ1-2
ASAHSSRAFYGYT	TRBV12-3/TRBV12-4	TRBJ1-2
SARVVNEQY	TRBV20-1	.
SARDGGLAGKSYNEQF	TRBV20-1	TRBJ2-1
ASSRGTAKETQY	TRBV6-5	TRBJ2-5
SALGDWKY	TRBV20-1	TRBJ2-3
ASSFGTGGAETQY	TRBV5-6	TRBJ2-5
ASSFTGTGGSPLH	TRBV27	TRBJ1-6
SAAQTGLPNYGYT	TRBV29-1	TRBJ1-2
ASSLAGRSNEQF	TRBV7-2	TRBJ2-1
ASSVGLAGDQETQY	TRBV9	TRBJ2-5
SARAPDRLVLIEQF	TRBV20-1	TRBJ2-1
ASSRGDRDYEQY	TRBV6-6	TRBJ2-7
ASSSTGGAVGYT	TRBV6-6	TRBJ1-2
ASSLITSGLETQY	TRBV28	TRBJ2-5
ASSSRGGDDYNEQF	TRBV7-2	TRBJ2-1
ASSYKTGSYEQY	TRBV6-5	TRBJ2-7
ASSVSGSKGEKLF	TRBV7-9	TRBJ1-4
ATSRGRQPQH	TRBV15	TRBJ1-5
ASSVSRDYEQY	TRBV28	.
ASSAFRGGGYT	TRBV6-5	TRBJ1-2
SASVPTGGVMGDEQF	TRBV20-1	TRBJ2-1
ASSPGTEVYGYT	TRBV6-2/TRBV6-3	TRBJ1-2
ASSLGTASINEQF	TRBV7-2	TRBJ2-1
ASSLTVAPKKAF	TRBV7-3	TRBJ1-1
ASSRTDPSGYT	TRBV2	TRBJ1-2
ASSLRSGKQY	TRBV7-2	TRBJ2-7
ASSLRDRGAGGSNVLT	TRBV7-2	TRBJ2-6
ASSDQATQY	TRBV7-9	TRBJ2-5
SASPLRQGPNTEAF	TRBV20-1	TRBJ1-1